This is a list of T cell receptor beta chains from one sample in a study of OX40 agonist ivuxolimab in advanced cancers. Clones were sequenced by immunoSEQ multiplex PCR, and TCRdb holds only the in-frame ones, with some missing. The table shows 55,000 to 80,000 clones, with about 88% occurring only once. The starting material was CD4+ or CD8+ T cells sorted from blood, obtained in a trial of the OX40 agonist ivuxolimab. Receptors originate from an adult with an advanced solid tumor such as melanoma, head and neck, liver or kidney cancer. The CDR3 runs from the conserved cysteine through the conserved F or W. A D gene is named only where the DNA matches it firmly. Some rows have no size entry. The others give once, few or many, or a class for an expanded clone.

CDR3 DNA | CDR3 protein | D gene | J gene | V gene | clone size
TGTGCCAGCAGTTCAGACCGGGACAGGGGCCTCTACGAGCAGTACTTC | CASSSDRDRGLYEQYF | TRBD1 | TRBJ2-7 | TRBV6-6 | NA
TGTGCCAGCAGTTTGGAACTAGACGTGAGAAATGAGCAGTTCTTC | CASSLELDVRNEQFF | NA | TRBJ2-1 | TRBV27 | NA
TGTGCCAGCAGCGAAGCCCACTACGAGCAGTACTTC | CASSEAHYEQYF | NA | TRBJ2-7 | TRBV11-3 | NA
TGTGCCAGCAGCTCAGGGTCCGGGGCCAACGTCCTGACTTTC | CASSSGSGANVLTF | NA | TRBJ2-6 | TRBV11-2 | NA
TGTGCCAGTATCGGCAACTACGAGCAGTACTTC | CASIGNYEQYF | NA | TRBJ2-7 | TRBV19 | NA
TGTGCCAGCAGCTTAAACGCCTACAACAATGAGCAGTTCTTC | CASSLNAYNNEQFF | NA | TRBJ2-1 | TRBV11-2 | NA
TGTGCCAGCAGCTTAGACGATCTTCCCTACAATGAGCAGTTCTTC | CASSLDDLPYNEQFF | NA | TRBJ2-1 | TRBV7-6 | NA
TGTGCCAGCACTTTTCGGACAGATAATTCACCCCTCCACTTT | CASTFRTDNSPLHF | NA | TRBJ1-6 | TRBV6-1 | few
TGTGCCAGCAGTTACTCGACGGTGTACAATGAGCAGTTCTTC | CASSYSTVYNEQFF | NA | TRBJ2-1 | TRBV6-6 | NA
TGTGCCAGCAGTTTCGGCACGGCGATGAACACTGAAGCTTTCTTT | CASSFGTAMNTEAFF | NA | TRBJ1-1 | TRBV6-5 | NA
TGTGCCAGCAGCGTAGCTACATACGGACAGGGGGCGATGAACACTGAAGCTTTCTTT | CASSVATYGQGAMNTEAFF | TRBD1 | TRBJ1-1 | TRBV9 | NA
TGTGCCAGCAGTCAAGGTGACAGGTCCTATGGCTACACCTTC | CASSQGDRSYGYTF | NA | TRBJ1-2 | TRBV6-5 | once
TGCAGTGCTGGGGACCTCTACGAGCAGTACTTC | CSAGDLYEQYF | NA | TRBJ2-7 | TRBV20-1 | NA
TGTGCTAGCAGCCCCAGAAACGCGAGCTCCTACGAGCAGTACTTC | CASSPRNASSYEQYF | NA | TRBJ2-7 | TRBV7-7 | NA
TGCGCCAGCAGTCAATCTCGGGGAAGCTCTGGGGCCAACGTCCTGACTTTC | CASSQSRGSSGANVLTF | NA | TRBJ2-6 | TRBV23-1 | NA
TGTGCCAGCAGCAGCAATCAGGGTTCCAACGAGCAGTACTTC | CASSSNQGSNEQYF | NA | TRBJ2-7 | TRBV7-9 | few
TGTGCCAGTAGTATATTCTCAAGGGGACAGGCTGGGGCCAACGTCCTGACTTTC | CASSIFSRGQAGANVLTF | TRBD1 | TRBJ2-6 | TRBV19 | NA
TGTGCCAGCAGTTACATCAGGAGCTATGGCTACACCTTC | CASSYIRSYGYTF | NA | TRBJ1-2 | TRBV6-6 | NA
TGTGCCAGCAGTTTATGGGGGACTGACGGGGGAAATTCACCCCTCCACTTT | CASSLWGTDGGNSPLHF | NA | TRBJ1-6 | TRBV27 | NA
TGTGCCAGCAGCGTATTCCAGGGTGGGAATGAGCAGTTCTTC | CASSVFQGGNEQFF | NA | TRBJ2-1 | TRBV9 | NA
TGTGCCAGCAGTGATCTCGGGACTAGCGGGAGGGGTGAGCAGTTCTTC | CASSDLGTSGRGEQFF | TRBD2 | TRBJ2-1 | TRBV6-1 | few
TGTGCCATCAGAGGACAGGGCAACCAGCCCCAGCATTTT | CAIRGQGNQPQHF | TRBD1 | TRBJ1-5 | TRBV10-3 | NA
TGTGCCAGCAGTTTGAGGACGGCGTACAATGAGCAGTTCTTC | CASSLRTAYNEQFF | NA | TRBJ2-1 | TRBV27 | NA
TGTGCCAGCAGCCCTCAGTTCCTTAGGGCCACCATATATTTT | CASSPQFLRATIYF | NA | TRBJ1-3 | TRBV7-2 | NA
TGTGCCAGCAGCACCGGACAGGGGGCTGGAGAGACCCAGTACTTC | CASSTGQGAGETQYF | TRBD1 | TRBJ2-5 | TRBV5-4 | NA
TGTGCCAGCAGAATCACTAGCGGGCCATCCGGGGGCGAGCAGTACTTC | CASRITSGPSGGEQYF | TRBD2 | TRBJ2-7 | TRBV7-2 | NA
TGTGCCAGCAGCTACGCCTCAGACAGAGAGCAGTTCTTC | CASSYASDREQFF | NA | TRBJ2-1 | TRBV11-2 | NA
TGTGCCAGCAGCTTAGGGCGGGGGAGGATTGAGCAGTTCTTC | CASSLGRGRIEQFF | TRBD2 | TRBJ2-1 | TRBV7-2 | NA
TGTGCCAGCAGCCCCAGGGGACAGGTTCAAGAGACCCAGTACTTC | CASSPRGQVQETQYF | TRBD1 | TRBJ2-5 | TRBV7-3 | NA
TGTGCCAGCTCTCCGCTGCTGGCCAGGAGGGGCACTGAAGCTTTCTTT | CASSPLLARRGTEAFF | NA | TRBJ1-1 | TRBV18 | NA
TGTGCCACCAGCAGAGGGCGACAGGGTGCGGAATACGAGCAGTACTTC | CATSRGRQGAEYEQYF | TRBD1 | TRBJ2-7 | TRBV15 | NA
TGTGCCAGCAGCTTAGAACAGACTCCTGGAAACACCATATATTTT | CASSLEQTPGNTIYF | NA | TRBJ1-3 | TRBV5-6 | NA
TGTGCCAGCAGCTTAGAAGGGACAGGGCCCCAGCATTTT | CASSLEGTGPQHF | TRBD1 | TRBJ1-5 | TRBV11-2 | NA
TGCGCCAGCAGCTCAATACCGACAGGACAGAACACTGAAGCTTTCTTT | CASSSIPTGQNTEAFF | NA | TRBJ1-1 | TRBV5-1 | NA
TGTGCCAGCTTTACCGGGCCCGGGGGTGGCACTGAAGCTTTCTTT | CASFTGPGGGTEAFF | NA | TRBJ1-1 | TRBV7-9 | once
TGCGCCAGCAGCCAAATTCGGGGGGACCAGCCCCAGCATTTT | CASSQIRGDQPQHF | NA | TRBJ1-5 | TRBV4-1 | NA
TGTGCCAGCACCGGGACTAGCGGGAGGACTAGCACAGATACGCAGTATTTT | CASTGTSGRTSTDTQYF | TRBD2 | TRBJ2-3 | TRBV25-1 | once
TGTGCCAGCAGCACTGACAGGGGTTCGGTCGTTTTCTTT | CASSTDRGSVVFF | TRBD1 | TRBJ1-1 | TRBV5-6 | NA
TGTGCCAGCAGCTATAGTCCGGGACAGGGACGGACCCAGTACTTC | CASSYSPGQGRTQYF | TRBD1 | TRBJ2-5 | TRBV7-2 | NA
TGTGCCAGCAGCTCTCCGATAGCGGGTCGGGAGACCCAGTACTTC | CASSSPIAGRETQYF | TRBD2 | TRBJ2-5 | TRBV28 | NA
TGCAGCTCAGAGGGGGGACAGGGAAGCACTGAAGCTTTCTTT | CSSEGGQGSTEAFF | TRBD1 | TRBJ1-1 | TRBV29-1 | NA
TGTGCCATCAGTGACCGGGGACAGGGGGGATACGAGCAGTACTTC | CAISDRGQGGYEQYF | TRBD1 | TRBJ2-7 | TRBV10-3 | NA
TGTGCCAGCAGCTTAAGAAAGGGACCTGGAAACACCATATATTTT | CASSLRKGPGNTIYF | NA | TRBJ1-3 | TRBV11-2 | NA
TGTGCCAGTATCCCTACCGTGTCAGGGTATTTCGGCTACACCTTC | CASIPTVSGYFGYTF | NA | TRBJ1-2 | TRBV19 | NA
TGTGCCAGCACCACGGGGGGTCTCCGAGATACGCAGTATTTT | CASTTGGLRDTQYF | TRBD2 | TRBJ2-3 | TRBV6-5 | NA
TGCAGCGTTGAGGTGGGCTCTGGAAACACCATATATTTT | CSVEVGSGNTIYF | NA | TRBJ1-3 | TRBV29-1 | NA
TGTGCCAGCAGCCTATTTCCGGTGAACACTGAAGCTTTCTTT | CASSLFPVNTEAFF | NA | TRBJ1-1 | TRBV7-2 | many
TGTGCCAGCTCACCACCCTCGGACAACACTGAAGCTTTCTTT | CASSPPSDNTEAFF | NA | TRBJ1-1 | TRBV18 | once
TGTGCCAGCTCACCACCTGGCGGATACGAGCAGTACTTC | CASSPPGGYEQYF | NA | TRBJ2-7 | TRBV18 | NA
TGTGCCAGCTCACTGGACATGACTGTCGATGAGCAGTTCTTC | CASSLDMTVDEQFF | NA | TRBJ2-1 | TRBV18 | once
TGTGCCAGCAGTTCGACCGGTGGTGGTTACGAGCAGTACTTC | CASSSTGGGYEQYF | NA | TRBJ2-7 | TRBV6-5 | NA
TGTGCCAGCAGTACCTGGACAGGCAATTCACCCCTCCACTTT | CASSTWTGNSPLHF | TRBD1 | TRBJ1-6 | TRBV11-2 | NA
TGTGCCTGCTTAGTCGGGTCTAGCACAGATACGCAGTATTTT | CACLVGSSTDTQYF | NA | TRBJ2-3 | TRBV30 | NA
TGTGCCAGCAGCCCCGTGGGACAGGGAAGCAATCAGCCCCAGCATTTT | CASSPVGQGSNQPQHF | TRBD1 | TRBJ1-5 | TRBV4-2 | NA
TGTGCCAGCAGTCGGGACAGTCCGAACACTGAAGCTTTCTTT | CASSRDSPNTEAFF | TRBD1 | TRBJ1-1 | TRBV6-5 | NA
TGTGCCAGCACGAGGACAGGGGACGGCTACACCTTC | CASTRTGDGYTF | TRBD1 | TRBJ1-2 | TRBV7-9 | NA
TGTGCCAGCAGCCTCACCCCGGGGCCCATCTACGAGCAGTACTTC | CASSLTPGPIYEQYF | NA | TRBJ2-7 | TRBV7-3 | NA
TGTGCCAGCAGCCGCAATACAGGGGTCAATGAGCAGTTCTTC | CASSRNTGVNEQFF | TRBD1 | TRBJ2-1 | TRBV7-8 | NA
TGTGCCAGCAGTATTCGCGGGACAGGGTTCGGCGGCTACACCTTC | CASSIRGTGFGGYTF | TRBD1 | TRBJ1-2 | TRBV19 | NA